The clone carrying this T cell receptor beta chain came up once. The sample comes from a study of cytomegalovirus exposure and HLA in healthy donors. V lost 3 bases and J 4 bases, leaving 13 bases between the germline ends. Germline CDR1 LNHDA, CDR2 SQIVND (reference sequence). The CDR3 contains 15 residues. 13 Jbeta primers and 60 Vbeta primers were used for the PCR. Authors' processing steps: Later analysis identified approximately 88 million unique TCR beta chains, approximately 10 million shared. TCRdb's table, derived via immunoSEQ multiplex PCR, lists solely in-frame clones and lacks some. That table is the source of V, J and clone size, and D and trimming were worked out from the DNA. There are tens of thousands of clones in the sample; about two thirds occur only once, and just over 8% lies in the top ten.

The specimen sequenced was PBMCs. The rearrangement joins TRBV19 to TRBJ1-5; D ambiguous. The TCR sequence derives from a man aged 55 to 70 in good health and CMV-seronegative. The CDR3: CASSIRGEGNQPQHF. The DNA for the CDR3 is TGTGCCAGTAGTATTAGAGGTGAGGGAAATCAGCCCCAGCATTTT.